This TCR beta chain was recovered during a study of vaccination and CD4 T cells after COVID-19. On the study more broadly: Two of the convalescents were Hispanic, and convalescents were six males and four females. In culture, cells were exposed to overlapping spike peptides from SARS-CoV-2, HCoV-NL63, HCoV-OC43 and HCoV-229E. A CEFX pool, an HIV-1 Nef pool, or else no peptide went into the control cultures.

The Oncomine TCR Beta short-read assay sequenced DNA from cultured CD4+ T cells. TCRdb fed the PCR reads into MiXCR, producing one record per CDR3 protein. The sample shows over 8,500 distinct CDR3 sequences, 46% of them seen only once. The treatment denotes: roughly 11-day PBMC culture with coronavirus spike peptide pools or control peptides (ViraFEST assay). Spanning March to December 2020, the positive PCR dates came before US Alpha, Beta and Delta variants. This clonotype was observed a single time. What it recognizes is unknown. The receptor's source is a human donor who had recovered from COVID-19. Sequencing was carried out using CD4+ T cells from blood, cultured in vitro.

CDR3 DNA: TGTGCCAGCAGTCTAGAAGGGTTCTCCTACGAGCAGTACTTC. Protein product: CASSLEGFSYEQYF. V gene TRBV6-2 or TRBV6-3 combines with J gene TRBJ2-7; D is unclear. V was pared by 5 bases and J by 0 bases, with 11 bases between. The CDR3 loop spans 14 amino acids. Germline V gene lookup returns CDR1 MNHEY and CDR2 SVGEGT.